These 11 T cell receptor beta chains came from one sample sequenced in a study of Ad26.COV2.S vaccination and SARS-CoV-2 variants. TCRdb's copy holds only in-frame clones and misses some; the assay was immunoSEQ multiplex PCR. The data hold roughly 350,000 clones, with about 86% observed a single time. As to treatment: around 19 received Ad26.COV2.S at low or high dose, single or two shots; 5 received placebo; per-sample allocation not given. Day 63 following the first vaccine or placebo injection was when the samples were taken. The sample consisted of peripheral blood, taken in a trial of Ad26.COV2.S vaccine versus placebo. The origin of the receptors is a person between 18 and 65 years old who received the Ad26.COV2.S COVID-19 vaccine or a placebo.

This sequence joins TRBV5-1 and TRBJ2-5, with D maybe TRBD2 (5 bases). This CDR3 is 15 amino acids long. Between the trimmed V and J ends, which lost 3 bases and 1 base, there was a span of 13 bases. Germline V CDR1 and CDR2: SGHRS, YFSETQ. Here the CDR3 DNA reads TGCGCCAGCAGCTCGTTGGGCGGACTCCAAGAGACCCAGTACTTC. This encodes CASSSLGGLQETQYF.

The chain uses TRBV1 and TRBJ1-1. TRBV1 is described as a pseudogene. The CDR3 extends over 15 amino acids. This CDR3 reads CTSSQDVVVHTEAFF. The CDR3 coding sequence is TGCACCAGCAGCCAAGATGTGGTCGTCCACACTGAAGCTTTCTTT.

This clone was observed a single time. J is TRBJ1-2 and V is TRBV2; D gene uncertain. Germline V gene sequence: CDR1 SNHLY, CDR2 FYNNEI. The CDR3 covers 12 residues. Between the trimmed V and J ends, which lost 6 bases and 0 bases, there was a span of 5 bases. The CDR3 here is CASRVTNYGYTF. The CDR3 DNA is TGTGCCAGCAGGGTGACTAACTATGGCTACACCTTC.

Worth noting for this clone: Additional DNA sequences in this sample encode the identical CDR3. The chain joins TRBV5-4 to TRBJ2-7; D unresolved. CDR3 size: 12 residues. Trimming removed 0 bases at V and 4 bases at J, with 5 bases between. In germline, CDR1 is SGHNT, CDR2 YYREEE (reference sequence). CDR3 region: CASSLDGYEQYF. In DNA, the CDR3 is TGTGCCAGCAGCTTGGATGGGTACGAGCAGTACTTC.

The CDR3 loop reads CASSLAGGRPAYEQYF. In nucleotides, the CDR3 is TGTGCCAGCAGCTTAGCGGGGGGCCGCCCCGCCTACGAGCAGTACTTC. The chain joins TRBV7-2 to TRBJ2-7; tentatively, D is TRBD1 or TRBD2 (6 bases each). This CDR3 has 16 amino acids. The V gene lost 0 bases and the J gene lost 2 bases, with 14 bases spanning the gap. Germline CDR1 SGHTA, CDR2 FQGNSA.

This sequence joins TRBV9 and TRBJ1-4, with TRBD1 as a possible D gene (6 bases). Germline CDR1 and CDR2: SGDLS and YYNGEE. Trimming shortened V by 4 bases and J by 4 bases, and 23 bases separated the two germline ends. The length of the CDR3 is 18 residues. The CDR3 region has the DNA TGTGCCAGCAGCTCGAGGGGGGGGCCCCCCAACTTTAATGAAAAACTGTTTTTT. Translation: CASSSRGGPPNFNEKLFF.

The chain recombines TRBV7-8 with TRBJ2-7; 8 bases agree with TRBD2. This CDR3 is 16 amino acids long. The V gene's germline CDR1 is SGHVS and CDR2 FQNEAQ. J lost 2 bases, V lost 3 bases, and 9 bases had no gene match. The DNA for the CDR3 is TGTGCCAGCAGCTTGGTGGGGGCGGGACTAGCCTACGAGCAGTACTTC. Translating it yields CASSLVGAGLAYEQYF.

CDR3: CASSLEAGSEQYF. The CDR3, as DNA: TGTGCCAGCAGTTTAGAAGCGGGGTCCGAGCAGTACTTC. V is TRBV12-3 or TRBV12-4 and J is TRBJ2-7; 7 bases map to TRBD2. V was clipped by 1 base and J by 6 bases; unmatched bases: 3. The CDR3 is 13 residues long.

The chain has TRBV11-2 and TRBJ1-2; D is uncertain. Germline CDR1 SGHAT, CDR2 FQNNGV. The V gene lost 1 base and the J gene lost 8 bases, with 5 bases spanning the gap. CDR3 length equals 11 residues. CDR3 protein: CASSLAAGYTF. The DNA for the CDR3 is TGTGCCAGCAGCTTAGCGGCGGGCTACACCTTC.

This sequence joins TRBV4-3 and TRBJ2-1; the match to TRBD2 covers 16 bases. This CDR3 region has 18 residues. Germline assignment: CDR1 LGHNA and CDR2 YSLEER. V shed 3 bases, J shed 0 bases, and the junction held 2 bases outside the gene matches. CDR3: CASSQGLAGGGSYNEQFF. The CDR3, as DNA: TGCGCCAGCAGCCAGGGACTAGCGGGGGGGGGCTCCTACAATGAGCAGTTCTTC.

This clone has a handful of counts. V gene TRBV6-5 combines with J gene TRBJ2-7; TRBD2 agrees at 11 bases. The CDR3 has 15 amino acids. V lost 5 bases to trimming and J lost 7 bases; unmatched junction nucleotides: 10. In germline, CDR1 is MNHEY, CDR2 SVGAGI. CDR3 region: CASSRTSGSSEEQYF. For the CDR3, the DNA is TGTGCCAGCAGTCGCACTAGCGGGAGTTCGGAAGAGCAGTACTTC.